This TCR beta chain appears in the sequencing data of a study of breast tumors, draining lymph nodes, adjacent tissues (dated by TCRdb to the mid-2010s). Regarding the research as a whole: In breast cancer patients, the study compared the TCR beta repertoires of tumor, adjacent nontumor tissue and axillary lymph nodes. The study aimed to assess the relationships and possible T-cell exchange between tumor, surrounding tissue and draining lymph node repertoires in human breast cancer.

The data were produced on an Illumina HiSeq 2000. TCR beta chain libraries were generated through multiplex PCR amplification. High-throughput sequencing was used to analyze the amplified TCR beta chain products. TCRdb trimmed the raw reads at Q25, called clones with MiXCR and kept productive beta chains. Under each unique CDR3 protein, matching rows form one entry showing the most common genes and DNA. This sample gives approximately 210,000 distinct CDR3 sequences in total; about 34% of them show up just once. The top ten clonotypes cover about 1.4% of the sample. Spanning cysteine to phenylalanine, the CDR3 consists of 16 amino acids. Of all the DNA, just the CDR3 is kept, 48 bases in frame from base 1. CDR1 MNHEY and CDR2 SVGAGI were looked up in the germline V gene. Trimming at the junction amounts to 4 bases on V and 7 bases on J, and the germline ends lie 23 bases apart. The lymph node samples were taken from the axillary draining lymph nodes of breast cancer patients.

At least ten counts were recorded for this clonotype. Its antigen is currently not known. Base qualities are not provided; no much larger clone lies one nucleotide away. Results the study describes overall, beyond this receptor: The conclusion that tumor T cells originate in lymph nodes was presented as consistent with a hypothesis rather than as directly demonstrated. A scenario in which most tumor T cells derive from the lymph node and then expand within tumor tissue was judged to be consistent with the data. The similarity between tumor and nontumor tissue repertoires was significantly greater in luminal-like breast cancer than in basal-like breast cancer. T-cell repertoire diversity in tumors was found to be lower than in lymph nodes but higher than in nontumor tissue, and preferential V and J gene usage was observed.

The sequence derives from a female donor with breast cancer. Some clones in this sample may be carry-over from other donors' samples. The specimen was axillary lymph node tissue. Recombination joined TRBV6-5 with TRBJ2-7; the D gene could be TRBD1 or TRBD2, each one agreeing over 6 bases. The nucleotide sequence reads TGTGCCAGCAGTTCGGGGGCATCCGGGAGCGTTCGAGAGCAGTACTTC. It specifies CASSSGASGSVREQYF.